The T cell receptor beta chain under discussion was sequenced for a study of cytotoxic CD8 clonotypes in ibrutinib-treated CLL. Study-level points and caveats: The public clonotypes identified were infrequent and showed contraction or stability on treatment. Pretreatment clonality was elevated relative to age-matched healthy donors and paralleled circulating CD8+ T-cell counts.

This CDR3 spans 13 amino acids. Germline loops: CDR1 SGHDT, CDR2 YYEEEE. Trimming took off 2 bases at V and 5 bases at J, with 8 bases between the two ends. Assay used: immunoSEQ multiplex PCR; TCRdb lists only in-frame clones, some missing. The sample holds about 140,000 clones, roughly 80% seen once. Comment on this clone: Its specificity is unknown.

The TCR comes from a human donor with chronic lymphocytic leukemia. The sample consisted of PBMCs, taken after 12 months of ibrutinib treatment. This sequence joins TRBV5-6 and TRBJ2-1; D unresolved. The chain's CDR3 is CASSFTPNNEQFF. DNA for the CDR3: TGTGCCAGCAGCTTTACACCGAACAATGAGCAGTTCTTC.